The 24 T cell receptor beta chains given below trace back to one sample, sequenced in a study of blood T cell repertoires in COVID-19. Profiled with immunoSEQ multiplex PCR; TCRdb holds only in-frame clones, not every one. The data show some 110,000 clones, 90% seen once. Input material: peripheral blood. These receptors all come from a human donor with active COVID-19. The donor label of this sample is uncertain.

CDR3 in DNA: TGTGCCAGCAGTGAAAGGGGGAACAGTGCCTACTCTGGGGCCAACGTCCTGACTTTC. Translated: CASSERGNSAYSGANVLTF. J is TRBJ2-6 and V is TRBV2, with a possible D match to TRBD1 (6 bases). The V and J ends lost 2 bases and 0 bases respectively, with 17 bases between them. The V gene's germline CDR1 is SNHLY and CDR2 FYNNEI. The length of the CDR3 is 19 residues.

This chain connects TRBV3-1 (or the pseudogene TRBV3-2) to TRBJ1-1; D is unclear. The V gene's germline CDR1 is LGHDT and CDR2 YNNKEL (reference sequence). CDR3 length equals 13 residues. Trimming took 2 bases from V and 5 from J, leaving 9 bases between them. The CDR3 spells CASSQTRWTEAFF. The DNA of the CDR3 is TGTGCCAGCAGCCAAACTAGATGGACTGAAGCTTTCTTT.

The V and J genes are TRBV12-3 or TRBV12-4 and TRBJ1-5, with a weak D call TRBD1 (6 bases). The CDR3 runs 13 residues. The V end lost 6 bases, the J end lost 5 bases, and 11 bases lay between the germline ends. This chain's CDR3 is CASSAGADQPQHF. The CDR3 DNA is TGTGCCAGCAGCGCAGGGGCAGATCAGCCCCAGCATTTT.

The gene calls are TRBV20-1 and TRBJ2-1, with 9 positions matching TRBD2. Germline V gene data show CDR1 as DFQATT and CDR2 as SNEGSKA (reference sequence). The CDR3 is made up of 14 amino acids. J lost 3 bases, V lost 3 bases, and 3 bases had no gene match. CDR3 residues: CSASPSGDYNEQFF. The CDR3 DNA is TGCAGTGCTAGTCCTAGCGGGGACTACAATGAGCAGTTCTTC.

V usage is TRBV29-1 and J usage is TRBJ2-3; TRBD1 is a possible D gene (5 bases). V gave up 1 base and J gave up 2 bases, with 13 bases separating them. Germline CDR1 reads SQVTM; CDR2 reads ANQGSEA. CDR3 length: 15 residues. CDR3 region: CSVEGGAISTDTQYF. In nucleotides, the CDR3 is TGCAGCGTTGAAGGGGGCGCTATCTCCACAGATACGCAGTATTTT.

The V gene is TRBV19, the J gene TRBJ2-2; the match to TRBD2 covers 12 bases. J lost 3 bases, V lost 6 bases, and 2 bases had no gene match. Germline CDR1 and CDR2: LNHDA and SQIVND (reference sequence). The CDR3 sequence is 15 residues long. Written as DNA, the CDR3 is TGTGCCAGTAGACGGACTAGCGGGGACACCGGGGAGCTGTTTTTT. Encoded protein: CASRRTSGDTGELFF.

This clone was seen a single time. The V call is TRBV19, the J call TRBJ1-5; 10 nucleotides agree with TRBD1. Trimming removed 5 bases from V and 7 bases from J; junction bases left unmatched: 8. The CDR3 has 15 amino acids. Germline lookup yields CDR1 LNHDA and CDR2 SQIVND (reference sequence). As DNA, the CDR3 is TGTGCCAGTAGTTTATGGACAGGGGGAGGACAGCCCCAGCATTTT. This sequence encodes CASSLWTGGGQPQHF. Full variable domain (remainder filled in from reference TRBV19 and TRBJ1-5): DGGITQSPKYLFRKEGQNVTLSCEQNLNHDAMYWYRQDPGQGLRLIYYSQIVNDFQKGDIAEGYSVSREKKESFPLTVTSAQKNPTAFYLCASSLWTGGGQPQHFGDGTRLSIL.

The chain recombines TRBV6-2 or TRBV6-3 with TRBJ2-5; D possibly corresponds to TRBD2 (5 bases). V was trimmed by 2 bases and J by 4 bases, leaving 14 bases between them. CDR1 is MNHEY and CDR2 is SVGEGT in the germline V gene. CDR3 size: 15 residues. The CDR3 is CASSYRPGEGETQYF. As DNA, the CDR3 is TGTGCCAGCAGTTACAGGCCCGGCGAGGGAGAGACCCAGTACTTC.

This chain uses TRBV7-6 with TRBJ2-3; 12 bases are shared with TRBD2. CDR1 and CDR2 (germline): SGHVS, FNYEAQ. The CDR3 loop spans 16 amino acids. The V gene end was trimmed by 5 bases and the J gene end by 5 bases; junction bases not matched to a gene: 8. The CDR3 DNA follows: TGTGCCAGCAGCGATCTAGCGGGGGGGCAAGAAGATACGCAGTATTTT. This gives the protein CASSDLAGGQEDTQYF.

The rearrangement joins TRBV19 to TRBJ2-7, with D possibly TRBD1 on 5 matching bases. V lost 3 bases, J lost 3 bases, and 12 bases lay in between. There are 14 residues in the CDR3. CDR1 is LNHDA and CDR2 is SQIVND in the germline V gene (reference sequence). CDR3 loop: CASSMGGRDYEQYF. CDR3 nucleotides: TGTGCCAGTAGTATGGGTGGCAGGGACTACGAGCAGTACTTC.

This clone is a singleton in its sample. The chain carries TRBV9 and TRBJ2-3; the D gene is possibly TRBD2 (5 bases). V shed 1 base and J shed 1 base, with 7 bases lying between them. In germline, CDR1 is SGDLS, CDR2 YYNGEE. CDR3 size: 14 residues. Written as DNA, the CDR3 is TGTGCCAGCAGCGTATCGCGGGGCACAGATACGCAGTATTTT. It yields the protein CASSVSRGTDTQYF.

This rearrangement joins TRBV7-9 to TRBJ1-2; 10 positions agree with TRBD1. V shed 5 bases and J 4 bases; nucleotides not matched to a gene: 7. The germline V gene encodes CDR1 SEHNR and CDR2 FQNEAQ (reference sequence). The CDR3 is made up of 15 amino acids. This chain's CDR3 is CASSTTGTGAYGYTF. The CDR3 DNA is TGTGCCAGCAGCACAACCGGGACAGGGGCCTATGGCTACACCTTC.

The chain combines TRBV27 with TRBJ2-5, with D unclear. CDR1 is MNHEY, CDR2 SMNVEV, per germline (reference sequence). V was cut by 6 bases and J by 3 bases, with 8 bases left in between. The CDR3 runs to 12 residues. CDR3 DNA: TGTGCCAGCAGCCTCCAGGAAGAGACCCAGTACTTC. Its translation is CASSLQEETQYF.

This clone was counted a single time. The chain carries TRBV6-1 and TRBJ2-4; 12 bases map to TRBD2. Trimming cost V 2 bases and J 6 bases; bases outside gene matches: 2. The CDR3 consists of 15 residues. Germline V gene sequence: CDR1 MNHNS, CDR2 SASEGT. CDR3 nucleotides: TGTGCCAGCAGTGAAATGGGACTAGCGGGAAACATTCAGTACTTC. Translating gives CASSEMGLAGNIQYF.

This rearrangement joins TRBV27 to TRBJ1-6, with 7 bases matching TRBD1. CDR1 MNHEY and CDR2 SMNVEV come from the germline V gene (reference sequence). CDR3 length equals 15 residues. V gave up 7 bases and J gave up 0 bases; unmatched junction bases: 3. CDR3 amino acids: CASKTGSSYNSPLHF. The CDR3 DNA reads TGTGCCAGCAAGACAGGGAGCTCCTATAATTCACCCCTCCACTTT.

The chain employs TRBV5-1 and TRBJ1-4, with a possible D match to TRBD1 (5 bases). Trimming cost V 3 bases and J 3 bases, with 12 bases left between them. The length of the CDR3 is 15 residues. CDR1 is SGHRS and CDR2 is YFSETQ in the germline V gene. Here the CDR3 reads CASSSVQGSNEKLFF. The CDR3 DNA is TGCGCCAGCAGCTCCGTTCAGGGTTCTAATGAAAAACTGTTTTTT.

The rearrangement links TRBV4-3 to TRBJ1-4; the D gene is possibly TRBD1 (5 bases). The V end was cut by 0 bases, the J end by 10 bases, with 18 bases between. The length of the CDR3 is 16 residues. Per germline, CDR1 LGHNA and CDR2 YSLEER. In nucleotides, the CDR3 is TGCGCCAGCAGCCAAGAATGGGCCAGGGAAGGCGGAAAACTGTTTTTT. This gives the protein CASSQEWAREGGKLFF.

The chain has TRBV7-8 and TRBJ2-1; a possible D gene is TRBD1 (6 bases). The ends were cut back, 3 bases at V and 15 bases at J, with 24 bases in the middle. The CDR3 length is 15 residues. The germline CDR1 and CDR2 sequences are SGHVS and FQNEAQ. The CDR3 DNA reads as TGTGCCAGCAGCTTGGTCCAGGGGCCCACGAGTAGGCCGTTCTTC. Protein: CASSLVQGPTSRPFF.

This chain joins TRBV27 and TRBJ2-1; TRBD2 aligns across 7 bases. CDR3 length equals 13 residues. Germline V gene sequence: CDR1 MNHEY, CDR2 SMNVEV (reference sequence). V dropped 5 bases and J dropped 6; count of bases not matched to a gene: 4. This CDR3 reads CASSAAGPNEQFF. CDR3 sequence (DNA): TGTGCCAGCAGTGCAGCGGGGCCCAATGAGCAGTTCTTC.

This chain links TRBV18 with TRBJ2-7, with D maybe TRBD2 (7 bases). V was pared by 0 bases and J by 6 bases, with 12 bases between. Per germline, CDR1 KGHSH and CDR2 LQKENI. This CDR3 has 14 amino acids. Here the CDR3 reads CASSPPGGRAEQYF. CDR3 nucleotides: TGTGCCAGCTCACCACCCGGGGGGCGGGCCGAGCAGTACTTC.

This chain uses TRBV10-2 with TRBJ2-3; D possibly corresponds to TRBD2 (7 bases). Trimming removed 6 bases at V and 2 bases at J, with 15 bases between. Looked up from germline, CDR1 is WSHSY and CDR2 is SAAADI. The CDR3 extends over 15 amino acids. The CDR3 DNA reads as TGCGCCAGCAGCTTCGCGGGGGCCCCCACAGATACGCAGTATTTT. This gives the protein CASSFAGAPTDTQYF.

This chain uses TRBV7-9 with TRBJ2-3; 8 bases are a match to TRBD2. Germline CDR1 SEHNR, CDR2 FQNEAQ (reference sequence). J lost 2 bases, V lost 4 bases, and 8 bases had no gene match. There are 16 residues in the CDR3. The CDR3 reads CASSSLAGGNTDTQYF. DNA of the CDR3: TGTGCCAGCAGCTCCCTCGCGGGGGGAAACACAGATACGCAGTATTTT.

The gene calls are TRBV5-1 and TRBJ1-5; 8 bases align to TRBD1. The CDR3 has 15 amino acids. The V and J ends lost 4 bases and 4 bases, in that order; junction bases with no gene match: 7. Germline-derived CDR1 and CDR2 are SGHRS and YFSETQ. The CDR3: CASSASGGRNQPQHF. In DNA form, the CDR3 reads TGCGCCAGCAGCGCATCAGGGGGCAGGAATCAGCCCCAGCATTTT.

The chain carries TRBV7-2 and TRBJ2-2; 8 bases line up with TRBD1. Per germline, CDR1 SGHTA and CDR2 FQGNSA. CDR3 length: 16 residues. Trimming cost V 5 bases and J 4 bases; bases outside gene matches: 9. CDR3 bases: TGTGCCAGCAGCCTTAAGCAGGGGGCGCGCACCGGGGAGCTGTTTTTT. As protein: CASSLKQGARTGELFF.